This is a list of T cell receptor beta chains from one sample in a study of shared clonotypes between healthy human individuals. TCRdb's copy holds only in-frame clones and misses some; the assay was immunoSEQ multiplex PCR. The table has some 1,600,000 clones, about 98% seen once; the top ten hold roughly 0.4%. Material for sequencing was naive CD4+ T cells sorted from blood. The source of these receptors is a man younger than 40 in good health. Each CDR3 is given with its conserved first and last residue. A D gene is named only where the DNA matches it firmly.

V	J	D	CDR3	DNA
TRBV18	TRBJ2-1	-	CASSPRLSNNEQFF	TGTGCCAGCTCACCGCGTCTTAGCAACAATGAGCAGTTCTTC
TRBV5-6	TRBJ2-6	-	CASSPGDPGAGANVLTF	TGTGCCAGCAGCCCCGGGGACCCAGGGGCTGGGGCCAACGTCCTGACTTTC
TRBV2	TRBJ2-1	-	CASSPVVAVSSYNEQFF	TGTGCCAGCAGCCCGGTGGTAGCGGTGAGCTCCTACAATGAGCAGTTCTTC
TRBV6-1	TRBJ1-2	-	CASRVALLTEGYTF	TGTGCCAGCAGAGTGGCCCTCTTGACGGAGGGCTACACCTTC
TRBV18	TRBJ1-5	-	CASSPWDQPQHF	TGTGCCAGCTCACCTTGGGATCAGCCCCAGCATTTT
TRBV11-2	TRBJ1-3	-	CASSPDGYGGNTIYF	TGTGCCAGCAGCCCCGACGGGTATGGAGGAAACACCATATATTTT
TRBV5-6	TRBJ2-1	-	CASSLGAEQFF	TGTGCCAGCAGCTTGGGGGCTGAGCAGTTCTTC
TRBV9	TRBJ2-1	-	CASSVAGGSYNEQFF	TGTGCCAGCAGCGTAGCGGGTGGATCCTACAATGAGCAGTTCTTC
TRBV5-4	TRBJ2-3	-	CASSLATDSDTQYF	TGTGCCAGCAGCCTGGCCACAGACTCAGATACGCAGTATTTT
TRBV9	TRBJ2-3	TRBD2	CASSRLAGEDDTQYF	TGTGCCAGCAGTAGACTAGCGGGAGAGGATGATACGCAGTATTTT
TRBV13	TRBJ2-5	-	CASSLGTSPRGYETQYF	TGTGCCAGCAGCTTAGGGACCTCTCCGCGAGGATATGAGACCCAGTACTTC
TRBV18	TRBJ2-5	TRBD1	CASSPLRTGGVIETQYF	TGTGCCAGCTCACCACTTCGGACAGGGGGCGTTATAGAGACCCAGTACTTC
TRBV27	TRBJ2-5	TRBD1	CASNRGTGRRETQYF	TGTGCCAGCAACAGGGGGACAGGGAGACGGGAGACCCAGTACTTC
TRBV7-6	TRBJ2-3	-	CASSLGTPTSTDTQYF	TGTGCCAGCAGCTTGGGGACTCCCACAAGCACAGATACGCAGTATTTT
TRBV5-6	TRBJ2-3	-	CASSPGRWADTQYF	TGTGCCAGCAGCCCAGGGAGGTGGGCAGATACGCAGTATTTT